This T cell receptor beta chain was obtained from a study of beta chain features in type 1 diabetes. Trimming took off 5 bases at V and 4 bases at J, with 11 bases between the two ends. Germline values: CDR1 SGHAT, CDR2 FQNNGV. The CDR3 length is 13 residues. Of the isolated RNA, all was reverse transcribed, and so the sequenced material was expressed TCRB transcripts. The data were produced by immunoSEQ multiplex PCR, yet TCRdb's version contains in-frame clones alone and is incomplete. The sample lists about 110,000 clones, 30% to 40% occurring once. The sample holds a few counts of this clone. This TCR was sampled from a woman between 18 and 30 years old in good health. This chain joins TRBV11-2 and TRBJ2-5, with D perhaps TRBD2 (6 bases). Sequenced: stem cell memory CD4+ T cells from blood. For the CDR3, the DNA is TGTGCCAGCAGCCCCCTGGGGGGAGAGACCCAGTACTTC. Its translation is CASSPLGGETQYF.